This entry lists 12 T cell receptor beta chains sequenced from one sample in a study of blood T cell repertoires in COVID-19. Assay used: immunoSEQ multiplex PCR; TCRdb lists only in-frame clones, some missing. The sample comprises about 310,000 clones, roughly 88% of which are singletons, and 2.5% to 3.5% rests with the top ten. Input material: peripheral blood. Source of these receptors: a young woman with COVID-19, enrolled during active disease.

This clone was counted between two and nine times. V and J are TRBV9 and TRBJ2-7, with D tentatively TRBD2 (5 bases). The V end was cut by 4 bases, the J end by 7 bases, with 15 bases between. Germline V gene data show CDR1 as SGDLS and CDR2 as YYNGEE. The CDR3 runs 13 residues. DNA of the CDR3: TGTGCCAGCAGCCCCGACCTAGCTCGAGAGCAGTACTTC. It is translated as CASSPDLAREQYF.

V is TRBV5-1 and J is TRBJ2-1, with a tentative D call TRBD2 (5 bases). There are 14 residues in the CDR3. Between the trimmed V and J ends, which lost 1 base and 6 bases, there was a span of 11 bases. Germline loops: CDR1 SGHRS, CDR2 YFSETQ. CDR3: CASSLIPGGNEQFF. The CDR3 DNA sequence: TGCGCCAGCAGCTTGATTCCCGGAGGCAATGAGCAGTTCTTC.

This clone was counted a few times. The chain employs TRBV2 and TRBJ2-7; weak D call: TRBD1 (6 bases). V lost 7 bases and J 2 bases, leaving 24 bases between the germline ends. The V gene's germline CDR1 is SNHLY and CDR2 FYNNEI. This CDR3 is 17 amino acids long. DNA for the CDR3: TGTGCCAGCACCCCAGAGGGTCCGGGACACTTAACCTACGAGCAGTACTTC. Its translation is CASTPEGPGHLTYEQYF.

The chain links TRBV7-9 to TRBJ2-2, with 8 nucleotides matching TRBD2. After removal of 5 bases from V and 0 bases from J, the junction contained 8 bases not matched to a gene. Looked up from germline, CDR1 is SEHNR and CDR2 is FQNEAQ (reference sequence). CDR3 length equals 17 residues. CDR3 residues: CASSPSPGLANTGELFF. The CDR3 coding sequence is TGTGCCAGCAGCCCATCGCCGGGACTAGCGAACACCGGGGAGCTGTTTTTT.

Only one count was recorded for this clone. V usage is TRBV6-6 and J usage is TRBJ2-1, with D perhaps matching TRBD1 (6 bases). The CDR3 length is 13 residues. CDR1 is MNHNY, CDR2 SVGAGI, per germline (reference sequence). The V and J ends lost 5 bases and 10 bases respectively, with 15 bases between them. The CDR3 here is CASSQTQGWEQFF. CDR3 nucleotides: TGTGCCAGCAGTCAAACACAGGGTTGGGAGCAGTTCTTC.

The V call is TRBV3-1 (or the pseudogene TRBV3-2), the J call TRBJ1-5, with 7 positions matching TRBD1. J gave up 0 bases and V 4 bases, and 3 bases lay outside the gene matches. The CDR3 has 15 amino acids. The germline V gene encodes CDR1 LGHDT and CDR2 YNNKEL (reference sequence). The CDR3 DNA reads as TGTGCCAGCAGCCGCGGACAGGCTAGCAATCAGCCCCAGCATTTT. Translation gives CASSRGQASNQPQHF.

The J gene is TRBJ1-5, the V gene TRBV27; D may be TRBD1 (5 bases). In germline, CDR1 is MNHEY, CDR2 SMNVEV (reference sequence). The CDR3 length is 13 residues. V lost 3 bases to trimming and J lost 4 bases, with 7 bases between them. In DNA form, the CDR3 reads TGTGCCAGCAGTTTGCAGGGAAATCAGCCCCAGCATTTT. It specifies CASSLQGNQPQHF.

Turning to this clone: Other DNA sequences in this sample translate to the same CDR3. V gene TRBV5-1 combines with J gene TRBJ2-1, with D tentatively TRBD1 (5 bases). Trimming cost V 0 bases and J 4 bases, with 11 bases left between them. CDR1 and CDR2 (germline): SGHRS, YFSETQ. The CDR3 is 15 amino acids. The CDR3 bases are TGCGCCAGCAGCTTGGGCCAGGGATCTTACAATGAGCAGTTCTTC. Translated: CASSLGQGSYNEQFF. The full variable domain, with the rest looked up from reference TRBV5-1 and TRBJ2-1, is KAGVTQTPRYLIKTRGQQVTLSCSPISGHRSVSWYQQTPGQGLQFLFEYFSETQRNKGNFPGRFSGRQFSNSRSEMNVSTLELGDSALYLCASSLGQGSYNEQFFGPGTRLTVL.

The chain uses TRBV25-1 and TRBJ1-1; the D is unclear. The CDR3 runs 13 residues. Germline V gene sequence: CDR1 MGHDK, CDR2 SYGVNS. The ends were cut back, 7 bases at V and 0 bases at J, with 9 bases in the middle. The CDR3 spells CASISNMNTEAFF. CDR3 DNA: TGTGCCAGCATCTCGAACATGAACACTGAAGCTTTCTTT.

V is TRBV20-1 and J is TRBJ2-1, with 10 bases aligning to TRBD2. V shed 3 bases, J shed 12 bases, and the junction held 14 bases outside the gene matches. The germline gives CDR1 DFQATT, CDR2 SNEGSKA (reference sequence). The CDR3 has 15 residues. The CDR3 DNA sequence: TGCAGTGCTAGTATAGCGGGAGGCCCTTCCGCCGGGCAGTTCTTC. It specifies CSASIAGGPSAGQFF.

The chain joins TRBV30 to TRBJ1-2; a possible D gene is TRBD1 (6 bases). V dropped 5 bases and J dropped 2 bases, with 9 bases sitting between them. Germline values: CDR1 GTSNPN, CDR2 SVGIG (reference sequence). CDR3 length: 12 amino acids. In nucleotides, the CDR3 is TGTGCCTGGGGGCAGGGGAACTATGGCTACACCTTC. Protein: CAWGQGNYGYTF.

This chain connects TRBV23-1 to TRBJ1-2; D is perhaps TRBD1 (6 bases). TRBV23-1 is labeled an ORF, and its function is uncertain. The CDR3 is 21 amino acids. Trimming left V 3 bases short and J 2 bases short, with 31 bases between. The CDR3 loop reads CASSQCKSRDINTLGNYGYTF. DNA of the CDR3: TGCGCCAGCAGTCAGTGCAAATCCCGGGACATAAACACCTTGGGGAACTATGGCTACACCTTC.